Following are 21 T cell receptor beta chains from one sample sequenced in a study of control samples from healthy donors and cancer patients (TCRdb year 2020). The library relied on the immunoSEQ multiplex PCR assay. TCRdb limited this immuneACCESS table to in-frame rearrangements with V and J called. A share of clones is missing; checked studies link under half to unresolved V genes, and the rest is unexplained. This sample lists fewer than 25,000 clones; 65% to 90% were detected once. Of the sample, 27% is held by the ten largest clones. Sequences were obtained from PBMCs. Receptor source: a man in his sixties with head and neck cancer.

The rearrangement joins TRBV19 to TRBJ1-4, with D perhaps matching TRBD1 (5 bases). Germline CDR1 is LNHDA and CDR2 is SQIVND (reference sequence). V dropped 3 bases and J dropped 5 bases, with 10 bases sitting between them. This CDR3 spans 14 amino acids. The CDR3 DNA reads TGTGCCAGTAGTATGAGGGGAGAAAATGAAAAACTGTTTTTT. This codes for CASSMRGENEKLFF.

This clone was seen just once. The rearrangement uses TRBV5-1 and TRBJ2-2; D might be TRBD2 (5 bases). The CDR3 has 14 amino acids. Trimming shortened V by 6 bases and J by 2 bases, and 11 bases separated the two germline ends. Germline loops: CDR1 SGHRS, CDR2 YFSETQ. The CDR3 loop reads CASTKAENTGELFF. CDR3 bases: TGCGCCAGCACGAAAGCGGAAAACACCGGGGAGCTGTTTTTT.

The chain links TRBV21-1 to TRBJ2-5; whether TRBD1, the table's D call, matches the DNA was not checked. TRBV21-1 is an annotated pseudogene. This CDR3 contains 13 residues. CDR3 nucleotides: TGTGCCAGCAGCGGGGCCCAATGGGAGACCCAGTACTTC. The encoded protein is CASSGAQWETQYF.

The chain employs TRBV21-1 and TRBJ2-1; the D segment call TRBD2 is taken from the table without a DNA check. TRBV21-1 is a listed pseudogene. This CDR3 has 14 residues. CDR3 sequence: CASSKGETSGVQFF. CDR3 nucleotides: TGTGCCAGCAGCAAAGGGGAAACTAGCGGAGTGCAGTTCTTC.

This clone has only one observation. The chain links TRBV4-1 to TRBJ2-2; 10 nucleotides align to TRBD1. Germline assignment: CDR1 MGHRA and CDR2 YSYEKL. V was pared by 1 base and J by 4 bases, with 12 bases of the junction left unmatched. CDR3 size: 19 residues. This chain's CDR3 is CASSQVAFGDRGTTGELFF. The CDR3 DNA follows: TGCGCCAGCAGCCAAGTGGCGTTTGGGGACAGGGGTACCACCGGGGAGCTGTTTTTT.

This chain connects TRBV15 to TRBJ2-7; 11 bases align to TRBD2. With 4 bases clipped from V and 0 bases from J, the junction kept 5 bases outside the gene matches. The CDR3 loop spans 16 amino acids. CDR1 and CDR2 from the germline V gene are LNHNV and YYDKDF (reference sequence). CDR3 sequence (DNA): TGTGCCACCAGCAATCCGGGACTAGCGGTCTCCTACGAGCAGTACTTC. Translated: CATSNPGLAVSYEQYF.

This chain joins TRBV5-6 and TRBJ1-5, with TRBD1 matching 10 bases. Trimming cost V 2 bases and J 5 bases; bases outside gene matches: 4. Germline V gives CDR1 SGHDT, CDR2 YYEEEE. This CDR3 is built from 15 residues. The CDR3 region is CASSFSGQGDQPQHF. CDR3 DNA: TGTGCCAGCAGCTTCTCCGGACAGGGGGATCAGCCCCAGCATTTT.

The V gene is TRBV5-6, the J gene TRBJ1-6; maybe TRBD1 (6 bases). V lost 1 base and J lost 5, with 7 bases in between. CDR3 length equals 14 residues. Germline V gives CDR1 SGHDT, CDR2 YYEEEE. The chain's CDR3 is CASSLYRDNSPLHF. The CDR3 nucleotides are TGTGCCAGCAGCTTGTACAGGGATAATTCACCCCTCCACTTT.

The chain recombines TRBV7-8 with TRBJ2-7; D unclear. CDR3 length equals 15 residues. Germline V gene data show CDR1 as SGHVS and CDR2 as FQNEAQ. Trimming cost V 2 bases and J 0 bases, with 11 bases left between them. CDR3 DNA: TGTGCCAGCAGCTTAAGATCCTCCTACTCCTACGAGCAGTACTTC. Protein product: CASSLRSSYSYEQYF.

This clone was recorded once. The chain has TRBV3-1 (or the pseudogene TRBV3-2) and TRBJ2-1; possibly TRBD2 for D (5 bases). Trimming shortened V by 4 bases and J by 4 bases, and 14 bases separated the two germline ends. Germline CDR1 is LGHDT and CDR2 is YNNKEL (reference sequence). The CDR3 runs to 15 residues. The CDR3 sequence is CASSPTDSSYNEQFF. CDR3 nucleotides: TGTGCCAGCAGCCCCACGGACTCTTCGTACAATGAGCAGTTCTTC.

In its sample, this clone was seen once. The V call is TRBV6-1, the J call TRBJ2-6; TRBD1 matches at 8 bases. Unmatched junction bases numbered 13, after V lost 3 bases and J lost 3 bases. Germline V gene data show CDR1 as MNHNS and CDR2 as SASEGT. CDR3 length: 19 amino acids. CDR3 amino acids: CASSEDRERGVFGANVLTF. The CDR3, as DNA: TGTGCCAGCAGTGAGGACAGGGAAAGGGGGGTCTTTGGGGCCAACGTCCTGACTTTC.

CDR3 protein: CASSYGEAGAVFF. CDR3 DNA: TGTGCCAGCAGTTATGGGGAGGCGGGGGCGGTGTTCTTC. The rearrangement joins TRBV6-5 to TRBJ2-1, with D maybe TRBD2 (7 bases). The length of the CDR3 is 13 residues. Germline CDR1 and CDR2: MNHEY and SVGAGI. The V and J ends lost 3 bases and 15 bases respectively, with 18 bases between them.

The genes are TRBV4-3 and TRBJ2-5; the D gene is possibly TRBD1 (6 bases). Germline values: CDR1 LGHNA, CDR2 YSLEER. The CDR3 runs 17 residues. V gave up 0 bases and J gave up 3 bases, with 17 bases separating them. The CDR3 nucleotides are TGCGCCAGCAGCCAAGATCGTTTCCTTCGACAGGAAGAGACCCAGTACTTC. Translating gives CASSQDRFLRQEETQYF.

The chain combines TRBV7-2 with TRBJ1-5; D is possibly TRBD1 (6 bases). This CDR3 contains 16 residues. The germline CDR1 and CDR2 sequences are SGHTA and FQGNSA. V lost 1 base, J lost 0 bases, and 10 bases lay in between. The CDR3 sequence is CASSLDGTNSNQPQHF. As DNA, the CDR3 is TGTGCCAGCAGCTTAGATGGGACAAATAGCAATCAGCCCCAGCATTTT.

The V call is TRBV5-6, the J call TRBJ1-6, with D tentatively TRBD1 (6 bases). The CDR3 sequence is 14 residues long. Trimming removed 0 bases at V and 10 bases at J, with 11 bases between. Germline V CDR1 and CDR2: SGHDT, YYEEEE. DNA for the CDR3: TGTGCCAGCAGCTTGGAGCAGGGGAGATCACCCCTCCACTTT. Protein: CASSLEQGRSPLHF. The variable domain in full, with the rest retrieved from reference TRBV5-6 and TRBJ1-6, is DAGVTQSPTHLIKTRGQQVTLRCSPKSGHDTVSWYQQALGQGPQFIFQYYEEEERQRGNFPDRFSGHQFPNYSSELNVNALLLGDSALYLCASSLEQGRSPLHFGNGTRLTVT.

This rearrangement joins TRBV2 to TRBJ2-7; 7 positions match TRBD1. This CDR3 has 14 amino acids. V was pared by 3 bases and J by 3 bases, with 5 bases of the junction left unmatched. The germline gives CDR1 SNHLY, CDR2 FYNNEI. The CDR3 nucleotides read TGTGCCAGCAGTGATTGGGGACAGAGCTACGAGCAGTACTTC. Translation: CASSDWGQSYEQYF. The whole variable domain, filled in from reference TRBV2 and TRBJ2-7, reads EPEVTQTPSHQVTQMGQEVILRCVPISNHLYFYWYRQILGQKVEFLVSFYNNEISEKSEIFDDQFSVERPDGSNFTLKIRSTKLEDSAMYFCASSDWGQSYEQYFGPGTRLTVT.

The CDR3 protein is CATSKSRLAGGPSSDTQYF. The CDR3 DNA is TGTGCCACCAGCAAAAGTAGACTAGCGGGGGGGCCCAGCTCAGATACGCAGTATTTT. The gene calls are TRBV15 and TRBJ2-3, with 14 bases aligning to TRBD2. The CDR3 has 19 residues. Trimming cost V 4 bases and J 4 bases; bases outside gene matches: 13. In germline, CDR1 is LNHNV, CDR2 YYDKDF (reference sequence).

The chain uses TRBV5-1 and TRBJ1-6, with D unresolved. The V gene's germline CDR1 is SGHRS and CDR2 YFSETQ. The V end was cut by 2 bases, the J end by 9 bases, with 12 bases between. The CDR3 has 14 residues. In DNA form, the CDR3 reads TGCGCCAGCAGCTTCGGAACACCGTTTTCACCCCTCCACTTT. It yields the protein CASSFGTPFSPLHF.

The V gene is TRBV11-3, the J gene TRBJ2-7; D may match TRBD1 or TRBD2 (6 bases each). The CDR3 covers 14 residues. Germline V gene sequence: CDR1 SGHNT, CDR2 YENEEA. V was trimmed by 4 bases and J by 2 bases, leaving 12 bases between them. CDR3 protein: CASSYLGGAYEQYF. CDR3 coding DNA: TGTGCCAGCAGCTACTTGGGGGGCGCCTACGAGCAGTACTTC.

This rearrangement joins TRBV14 to TRBJ2-7, with D tentatively TRBD1 or TRBD2 (6 bases each). Germline CDR1 reads SGHDN; CDR2 reads FVKESK. Trimming removed 4 bases at V and 6 bases at J, with 16 bases between. The CDR3 covers 14 residues. The CDR3 coding sequence is TGTGCCAGCAGCCGCGGGACACTGGGGGGCGAGCAGTACTTC. Protein sequence: CASSRGTLGGEQYF.

The chain recombines TRBV3-1 (or the pseudogene TRBV3-2) with TRBJ1-4, with 8 bases aligning to TRBD1. This CDR3 contains 15 residues. V lost 5 bases and J lost 6; bases outside the gene matches: 8. The V gene's germline CDR1 is LGHDT and CDR2 YNNKEL (reference sequence). CDR3 loop: CASSFRTGWDEKLFF. CDR3 nucleotides: TGTGCCAGCAGCTTCCGGACAGGGTGGGATGAAAAACTGTTTTTT.